The next 17 T cell receptor beta chains were all read from a single sample in a study of cytomegalovirus exposure and HLA in healthy donors. PCR was performed using 60 Vbeta and 13 Jbeta primers. Generated by immunoSEQ multiplex PCR, the TCRdb table keeps only in-frame clones and is missing some. The sample holds under 100,000 clones, around three quarters seen once. Specimen: PBMCs. The receptors stem from a young man in good health and CMV-seronegative.

The V gene is TRBV16, the J gene TRBJ1-2; D is uncertain. The germline CDR1 and CDR2 sequences are KGHSY and FQNENV. The CDR3 consists of 13 residues. V lost 4 bases, J lost 0 bases, and 6 bases lay in between. The CDR3 here is CASSRSANYGYTF. The CDR3 DNA reads TGTGCCAGCAGCCGGAGCGCTAACTATGGCTACACCTTC.

This sequence joins TRBV7-6 and TRBJ2-7, with a possible D match to TRBD2 (6 bases). The germline gives CDR1 SGHVS, CDR2 FNYEAQ. The V gene lost 1 base and the J gene lost 6 bases, with 10 bases spanning the gap. CDR3 length equals 13 residues. In nucleotides, the CDR3 is TGTGCCAGCAGCTTAGAGAGGACTACCGAGCAGTACTTC. Encoded protein: CASSLERTTEQYF.

The V and J genes are TRBV4-2 and TRBJ2-1; a possible D gene is TRBD2 (5 bases). There are 15 residues in the CDR3. Germline values: CDR1 LGHNA, CDR2 YNFKEQ. Deletions cut 0 bases from V and 3 bases from J, with 9 bases between. The CDR3: CASSQEEGSYNEQFF. For the CDR3, the DNA is TGTGCCAGCAGCCAAGAAGAGGGAAGCTACAATGAGCAGTTCTTC.

The chain links TRBV6-5 to TRBJ2-5; TRBD2 matches 8 bases. The germline V gene has CDR1 MNHEY and CDR2 SVGAGI. Trimming took 2 bases from V and 4 from J; bases not matched to a gene: 6. The CDR3 extends over 15 amino acids. CDR3: CASSYVRGGRETQYF. For the CDR3, the DNA is TGTGCCAGCAGTTACGTACGGGGGGGGCGAGAGACCCAGTACTTC.

The chain recombines TRBV5-4 with TRBJ2-7; D perhaps matches TRBD2 (5 bases). The CDR3 spans 15 residues. Trimming pared 0 bases from V and 2 bases from J, leaving 12 bases between. Germline V gives CDR1 SGHNT, CDR2 YYREEE (reference sequence). CDR3: CASSLDFSGTYEQYF. CDR3 DNA: TGTGCCAGCAGCTTGGATTTCTCGGGAACCTACGAGCAGTACTTC.

This chain uses TRBV5-4 with TRBJ2-7; maybe TRBD1 (6 bases). V was pared by 4 bases and J by 6 bases, with 14 bases between. CDR3 length: 13 residues. Germline values: CDR1 SGHNT, CDR2 YYREEE (reference sequence). As DNA, the CDR3 is TGTGCCAGCAGCGTAACAGGGATCGGCGAGCAGTACTTC. This translates into CASSVTGIGEQYF.

As concerns this clone: At one end the junction does not follow the germline gene, possibly because of a read error. The chain combines TRBV7-7 with TRBJ2-1; tentative D call: TRBD1 (5 bases). Germline CDR1 reads SSHAT; CDR2 reads FNYEAQ (reference sequence). CDR3 length: 14 residues. The CDR3, as DNA: TGTGCTAGCAGCTTAGCTGGGGCCTTTAATGAGCAGTTCTTC. As protein: CASSLAGAFNEQFF.

The chain employs TRBV28 and TRBJ2-7; weak D call: TRBD1 (6 bases). V gave up 8 bases and J gave up 2 bases, with 16 bases separating them. The CDR3 covers 14 residues. CDR1 is MDHEN and CDR2 is SYDVKM in the germline V gene. The CDR3 loop is CASPPDRPPYEQYF. As DNA, the CDR3 is TGTGCCAGCCCACCGGACAGACCACCCTACGAGCAGTACTTC.

This clone was detected a few times. The CDR3 region is CASSQGLAGAGSSYNEQFF. CDR3 nucleotide sequence: TGCGCCAGCAGCCAAGGACTAGCGGGAGCAGGGAGCTCCTACAATGAGCAGTTCTTC. The rearrangement links TRBV4-1 to TRBJ2-1; TRBD2 matches 12 bases. Germline lookup yields CDR1 MGHRA and CDR2 YSYEKL. This CDR3 has 19 amino acids. J was trimmed by 0 bases and V by 1 base; bases with no gene match: 7.

The rearrangement links TRBV7-3 to TRBJ2-5; no clear D gene. The CDR3 has 13 amino acids. The V gene lost 2 bases and the J gene lost 3 bases, with 7 bases spanning the gap. The germline gives CDR1 SGHTA, CDR2 FQGTGA. CDR3 loop: CASSLGPEETQYF. The CDR3, as DNA: TGTGCCAGCAGCTTAGGTCCGGAAGAGACCCAGTACTTC.

This chain connects TRBV15 to TRBJ2-1; 9 bases map to TRBD2. CDR3 length: 14 residues. Germline V gives CDR1 LNHNV, CDR2 YYDKDF (reference sequence). V dropped 0 bases and J dropped 14; count of bases not matched to a gene: 8. The CDR3 DNA reads TGTGCCACCAGCAGAGAGTCGAAAAGCGGGAGGAAGTTCTTC. Its translation is CATSRESKSGRKFF.

The V gene is TRBV13, the J gene TRBJ1-3; TRBD1 matches 7 bases. The J segment lost 4 bases and the V segment lost 7 bases, leaving 7 bases of the junction unmatched. Germline V gene lookup returns CDR1 PRHDT and CDR2 FYEKMQ (reference sequence). The length of the CDR3 is 14 residues. This chain's CDR3 is CASTSTGSGNTIYF. CDR3 nucleotides: TGTGCCAGCACCTCGACAGGGAGCGGAAACACCATATATTTT.

The chain recombines TRBV7-9 with TRBJ2-7; maybe TRBD1 (5 bases). The CDR3 runs to 15 residues. Deletions cut 6 bases from V and 5 bases from J, with 20 bases between. Germline V CDR1 and CDR2: SEHNR, FQNEAQ (reference sequence). The CDR3 region is CASSRVGQGNDEQYF. The CDR3 DNA follows: TGTGCCAGCAGTCGAGTGGGCCAGGGAAATGACGAGCAGTACTTC.

The chain employs TRBV4-1 and TRBJ1-1; D perhaps matches TRBD1 (5 bases). This CDR3 region has 16 residues. The V end lost 1 base, the J end lost 1 base, and 13 bases lay between the germline ends. The germline V gene encodes CDR1 MGHRA and CDR2 YSYEKL. The CDR3 protein is CASSQVSGLKNTEAFF. As DNA, the CDR3 is TGCGCCAGCAGCCAAGTATCAGGGTTAAAGAACACTGAAGCTTTCTTT.

V usage is TRBV5-1 and J usage is TRBJ2-5; the D is unclear. V dropped 0 bases and J dropped 4 bases, with 10 bases sitting between them. The CDR3 is 14 amino acids. Germline lookup yields CDR1 SGHRS and CDR2 YFSETQ. Here the CDR3 reads CASSLESGRETQYF. CDR3 coding DNA: TGCGCCAGCAGCTTGGAGTCGGGTCGAGAGACCCAGTACTTC. The entire variable domain, with the rest obtained from reference TRBV5-1 and TRBJ2-5, is as follows: KAGVTQTPRYLIKTRGQQVTLSCSPISGHRSVSWYQQTPGQGLQFLFEYFSETQRNKGNFPGRFSGRQFSNSRSEMNVSTLELGDSALYLCASSLESGRETQYFGPGTRLLVL.

This sequence joins TRBV19 and TRBJ1-2, with 7 bases identical to TRBD1. This CDR3 contains 10 residues. CDR1 is LNHDA and CDR2 is SQIVND in the germline V gene (reference sequence). V was clipped by 8 bases and J by 7 bases; unmatched bases: 1. As DNA, the CDR3 is TGTGCCAGTTACAGGGGTGGCTACACCTTC. Amino acids: CASYRGGYTF.

This sequence joins TRBV27 and TRBJ2-2; TRBD2 matches 10 bases. Germline lookup yields CDR1 MNHEY and CDR2 SMNVEV (reference sequence). Trimming took 5 bases from V and 8 from J; bases not matched to a gene: 14. This CDR3 comprises 17 residues. The chain's CDR3 is CASSTRTSGSFSGELFF. CDR3 coding DNA: TGTGCCAGCAGTACGCGGACTAGCGGTTCTTTCTCTGGGGAGCTGTTTTTT.